The 4 T cell receptor beta chains below come from one sample, sequenced in a study of T cell changes during pregnancy in multiple sclerosis. Here immunoSEQ multiplex PCR was the method, and the copy in TCRdb shows in-frame clones only, minus some. This table holds approximately 23,000 clones, roughly nine tenths found once. The source material was CD4+ T cells from peripheral blood mononuclear cells, sampled after pregnancy. These receptors were obtained from a female donor in good health, enrolled as a control in a pregnancy study.

In DNA, the CDR3 is TGCGCCAGTACAAATAGGGGACAGGGGAAAGGCTACACCTTC. Translated: CASTNRGQGKGYTF. The V call is TRBV4-1, the J call TRBJ1-2, with 10 nucleotides matching TRBD1. V trimming: 9 bases; J trimming: 8 bases; junction bases outside the gene matches: 12. The CDR3 runs to 14 residues. Germline V gene data show CDR1 as MGHRA and CDR2 as YSYEKL.

The chain links TRBV11-3 to TRBJ2-1, with a weak D call TRBD1 (5 bases). V gave up 4 bases and J gave up 2 bases, with 15 bases separating them. The germline V gene encodes CDR1 SGHNT and CDR2 YENEEA. The CDR3 sequence is 16 residues long. The CDR3 protein is CASSSFRPGTYNEQFF. As DNA, the CDR3 is TGTGCCAGCAGCTCCTTTAGGCCAGGGACCTACAATGAGCAGTTCTTC.

The chain has TRBV11-2 and TRBJ2-2, with 9 bases identical to TRBD2. CDR1 SGHAT and CDR2 FQNNGV come from the germline V gene. The junction had 5 bases not matched to a gene; V was cut back by 2 bases and J by 1 base. This CDR3 is 17 amino acids long. The CDR3 DNA follows: TGTGCCAGCAGCTTAAGGAATAGCGGGGGGAACACCGGGGAGCTGTTTTTT. It translates to CASSLRNSGGNTGELFF.

The rearrangement joins TRBV6-1 to TRBJ2-3; TRBD2 agrees at 12 bases. The CDR3 is made up of 15 amino acids. CDR1 is MNHNS and CDR2 is SASEGT in the germline V gene. V was pared by 4 bases and J by 4 bases, with 3 bases of the junction left unmatched. CDR3 DNA sequence: TGTGCCAGCAGTGCCCTAGCGGGAGGGCCAGATACGCAGTATTTT. Protein sequence: CASSALAGGPDTQYF.